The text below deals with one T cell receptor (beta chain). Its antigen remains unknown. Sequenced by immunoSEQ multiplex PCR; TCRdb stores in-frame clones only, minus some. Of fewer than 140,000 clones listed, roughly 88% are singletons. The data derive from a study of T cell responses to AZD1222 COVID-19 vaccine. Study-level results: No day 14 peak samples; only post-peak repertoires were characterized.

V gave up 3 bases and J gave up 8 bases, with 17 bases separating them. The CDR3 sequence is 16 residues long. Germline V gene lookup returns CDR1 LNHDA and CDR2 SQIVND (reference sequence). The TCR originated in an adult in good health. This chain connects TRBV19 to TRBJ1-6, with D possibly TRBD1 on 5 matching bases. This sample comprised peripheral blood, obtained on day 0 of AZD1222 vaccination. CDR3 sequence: CASSMSVARRDSPLHF. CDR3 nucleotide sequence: TGTGCCAGTAGTATGAGCGTAGCCCGCAGGGATTCACCCCTCCACTTT.